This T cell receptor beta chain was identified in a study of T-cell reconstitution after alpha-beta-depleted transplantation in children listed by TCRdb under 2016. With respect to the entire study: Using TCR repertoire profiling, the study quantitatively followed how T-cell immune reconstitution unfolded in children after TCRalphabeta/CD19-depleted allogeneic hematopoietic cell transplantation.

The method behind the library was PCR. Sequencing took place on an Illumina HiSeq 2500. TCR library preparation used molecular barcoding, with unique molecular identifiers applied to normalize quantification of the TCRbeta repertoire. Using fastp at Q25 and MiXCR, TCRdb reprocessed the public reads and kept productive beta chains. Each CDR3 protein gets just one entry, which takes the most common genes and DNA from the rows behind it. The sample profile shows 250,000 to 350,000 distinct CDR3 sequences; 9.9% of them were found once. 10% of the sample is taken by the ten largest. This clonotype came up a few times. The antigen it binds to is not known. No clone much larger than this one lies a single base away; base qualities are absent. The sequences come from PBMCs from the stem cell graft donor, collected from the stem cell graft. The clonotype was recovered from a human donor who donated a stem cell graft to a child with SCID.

For the CDR3, the sequence is CASSTGTDGYGYTF. The base sequence is TGTGCCAGCAGCACCGGGACAGATGGTTATGGCTACACCTTC. The rearranged segments are TRBV5-5 and TRBJ1-2, with TRBD1 matching 7 junction bases. Inclusive of the bounding cysteine and phenylalanine, the CDR3 is 14 residues long. Here the CDR3 DNA is all that survives: 42 bases in frame from base 1. The germline V gene (reference sequence) specifies SGHKS as CDR1 and YYEKEE as CDR2. Ends trimmed: V by 4 bases, J by 5 bases; bases unmatched to a gene: 8.